This paragraph reports one TCR beta chain. Its antigen is as yet unknown. The assay was carried out at the deep level. The data were produced by immunoSEQ multiplex PCR, yet TCRdb's version contains in-frame clones alone and is incomplete. Counted here are approximately 810,000 clones, 80% to 95% occurring once; the ten biggest clones make up about 24%. Naive CD8 cells were CD45RO-negative, positively selected for CCR7, excluding terminally differentiated effector memory CD45RA+ cells. These data belong to a study of shared clonotypes between healthy human individuals. Study results and caveats: Rarefaction indicated that sorted-subset sequencing remained incomplete although depth was large. As a rule, naive subsets had a larger estimated richness than memory subsets.

This receptor was identified in a man aged 30-40 years in good health. The specimen was naive CD8+ T cells sorted from blood.

As DNA, the CDR3 is TGTGCCAGCAGTTCCCCCAGGACAGCCGGGGAGCAGTACTTC. Its translation: CASSSPRTAGEQYF. J is TRBJ2-7 and V is TRBV27; possible D gene TRBD1, 6 bases. The V end lost 4 bases, the J end lost 7 bases, and 17 bases lay between the germline ends. Per the germline V gene, CDR1 is MNHEY and CDR2 is SMNVEV (reference sequence). The CDR3 spans 14 residues.